Listed below are T cell receptor beta chains from one sample, sequenced in a study of cytomegalovirus exposure and HLA in healthy donors. Clones were read by immunoSEQ multiplex PCR, and TCRdb kept only the in-frame ones, dropping some. The sample contains around 64,000 clones, 60% to 80% of which appear only once. The sample taken for sequencing was PBMCs. Source of these receptors: a woman between 25 and 40 years old in good health and CMV-seropositive. Both conserved end residues are part of each CDR3. Fields, in order: V gene, D gene, clone size, J gene, CDR3 length, CDR3 protein, CDR3 DNA. The D gene is left open where the match is weak. Clone size appears in some rows only: once, few, many, or a class for an expanded clone.

TRBV4-3	TRBD2	NA	TRBJ2-7	16	CASSQDPAGSTYEQYF	TGCGCCAGCAGCCAAGACCCAGCGGGATCCACCTACGAGCAGTACTTC
TRBV29-1	TRBD1	NA	TRBJ2-7	12	CSVAGTDYEQYF	TGCAGCGTTGCCGGGACAGACTACGAGCAGTACTTC
TRBV11-2	NA	NA	TRBJ1-2	11	CASSSEHGYTF	TGTGCCAGCAGCTCGGAGCATGGCTACACCTTC
TRBV10-2	TRBD2	NA	TRBJ2-1	16	CASSEYSGGPSNEQFF	TGCGCCAGCAGTGAGTACTCGGGAGGGCCCTCGAATGAGCAGTTCTTC
TRBV19	TRBD1	NA	TRBJ1-2	14	CASSIRGQRHGYTF	TGTGCCAGTAGTATTCGGGGACAGAGGCATGGCTACACCTTC
TRBV5-1	NA	NA	TRBJ1-1	15	CASRGANPGYTEAFF	TGCGCCAGCAGAGGGGCTAACCCCGGGTACACTGAAGCTTTCTTT
TRBV4-3	NA	few	TRBJ2-1	13	CASSQIRYNEQFF	TGCGCCAGCAGCCAAATCCGTTACAATGAGCAGTTCTTC
TRBV4-3	NA	NA	TRBJ1-1	15	CASSQDANMNTEAFF	TGCGCCAGCAGCCAAGATGCCAACATGAACACTGAAGCTTTCTTT
TRBV29-1	NA	few	TRBJ2-7	13	CSVEDRQNYEQYF	TGCAGCGTTGAAGATCGACAGAACTACGAGCAGTACTTC
TRBV18	NA	NA	TRBJ1-5	16	CASSPTAQGPAQPQHF	TGTGCCAGCTCACCAACGGCACAGGGACCTGCTCAGCCCCAGCATTTT
TRBV6-1	NA	NA	TRBJ1-1	14	CASIPGGGNTEAFF	TGTGCCAGCATACCCGGGGGAGGGAACACTGAAGCTTTCTTT